This entry lists 17 T cell receptor beta chains sequenced from one sample in a study of tissue T cells after allogeneic stem cell transplantation. Time point meaning: mouse harvest day 14 after allogeneic transplant. Each mouse received 10^7 T-cell-depleted marrow cells plus 10^6 splenic CD5+ T cells by tail vein. The assay was immunoSEQ multiplex PCR, and TCRdb's table has in-frame clones only and misses some. The data show about 3,000 clones, around 45% seen once. The sample consisted of lymph node tissue. The receptors were sampled from a female BALB/c mouse given C57BL/6 T cells with graft-versus-host disease after an allogeneic hematopoietic cell transplant.

As for this clone: The genes and germline here are from mouse. The read comes to an end 1 residue before the CDR3 does, leaving the germline J gene to fill in the end. The chain uses TRBV2 and TRBJ2-7, with D possibly being TRBD1 (5 bases). The CDR3 has 14 residues. The V and J ends lost 0 bases and 0 bases respectively, with 6 bases between them. Germline V gene data show CDR1 as LGHNA and CDR2 as YSYQKL. Incomplete CDR3 DNA: TGTGCCAGCAGCCAAGAAGGGGTCTCCTATGAACAGTAC. The encoded protein is CASSQEGVSYEQY. The complete CDR3 sequence is CASSQEGVSYEQYF.

Concerning this clone itself: The gene names given are mouse names. The read ends 1 residue before the CDR3 terminus; that terminus is restored from the germline J gene. V is TRBV31 and J is TRBJ2-2; TRBD1 might be the D (6 bases). This CDR3 comprises 14 residues. V was trimmed by 3 bases and J by 0 bases, leaving 8 bases between them. Per the germline V gene, CDR1 is GKSSPN and CDR2 is SITVG. The sequenced part of the CDR3 DNA is TGTGCCTGGAGGGACAGCGCAAACACCGGGCAGCTCTAC. It yields the protein CAWRDSANTGQLY. The whole CDR3 sequence reads CAWRDSANTGQLYF.

This clone was seen more than once but under ten times. Germline and genes: mouse. With the read ending 1 residue before the CDR3 end, the germline J gene is used to fill in that end. V usage is TRBV12-2 and J usage is TRBJ1-3; the D is unclear. This CDR3 is built from 12 residues. Germline CDR1 reads SGHLS; CDR2 reads HYDKME. With 6 bases removed from V and 0 bases from J, the gap between germline ends came to 5 bases. The CDR3 region is CASRASGNTLYF. The covered CDR3 bases are TGTGCCAGCCGGGCTTCTGGAAATACGCTCTAT.

Of note for this clone: The gene symbols are mouse symbols. Read coverage stops 1 residue before the CDR3 terminus; the germline J gene supplies the remainder. J is TRBJ2-7 and V is TRBV31, with TRBD1 identical over 7 bases. This CDR3 comprises 14 residues. Per the germline V gene, CDR1 is GKSSPN and CDR2 is SITVG. With 0 bases clipped from V and 4 bases from J, the junction kept 6 bases outside the gene matches. The CDR3 reads CAWSLRQGYYEQYF. The part of the CDR3 DNA that was read is TGTGCCTGGAGTCTTCGACAGGGTTATTATGAACAGTAC. Together with reference TRBV31 and TRBJ2-7, the CDR3 gives the full variable domain: AQTIHQWPVAEIKAVGSPLSLGCTIKGKSSPNLYWYWQATGGTLQQLFYSITVGQVESVVQLNLSASRPKDDQFILSTEKLLLSHSGFYLCAWSLRQGYYEQYFGPGTRLTVL.

This clone is categorized as large. Gene names refer to mouse genes. CDR3 DNA (partial): TGTGCCAGCACCAGACAGGGGGCGAATGGAAATACGCTCTAT. It yields the protein CASTRQGANGNTLY. The whole CDR3 reads CASTRQGANGNTLYF. The J gene is TRBJ1-3, the V gene TRBV26, with TRBD1 matching 10 bases. The read gets to within 1 residue of the CDR3 end, and the germline J gene fills in the rest. Per germline, CDR1 KGHPV and CDR2 FQNQEV (reference sequence). Trimming removed 7 bases from V and 3 bases from J; junction bases left unmatched: 6. This CDR3 region has 15 residues.

Worth noting for this clone: Gene names and germline match the mouse. Partial CDR3 DNA: TGTGCCAGCTCTCTCGGGGCTAGTGCAGAAACGCTGTAT. This gives the protein CASSLGASAETLY. The CDR3 as a whole reads CASSLGASAETLYF. The J gene is TRBJ2-3, the V gene TRBV12-2, with D perhaps TRBD1 or TRBD2 (5 bases each). Read sequence stops 1 residue before the CDR3 end, and the germline J gene provides the missing end. Germline values: CDR1 SGHLS, CDR2 HYDKME. V shed 0 bases and J shed 0 bases, with 6 bases lying between them. The CDR3 runs to 14 residues.

Note on this clone: A junction boundary mismatches the germline segment, possibly from a read error. Gene names denote mouse genes. The CDR3 sequence: CASSLASNQDAQYF. The CDR3 DNA, read in part, is TGTGCAAGCAGCTTAGCCAGTAACCAAGACGCCCAGTAC. The genes are TRBV16 and TRBJ2-5; D is ambiguous. The read ends 1 residue shy of where the CDR3 ends; the end is completed using the germline J gene. This CDR3 contains 14 residues. Germline V gene sequence: CDR1 SGHSA, CDR2 FRNQAP.

Comment on this clone: Mouse names are used for the genes. The missing CDR3 end, 1 residue past where the read stops, is filled in from the germline J gene. The chain uses TRBV16 and TRBJ2-5; 8 nucleotides agree with TRBD1. V lost 2 bases and J lost 4; bases outside the gene matches: 2. CDR1 and CDR2 from the germline V gene are SGHSA and FRNQAP. The CDR3 loop spans 14 amino acids. The CDR3 reads CASSLQGAEDTQYF. The DNA read from the CDR3 is TGTGCAAGCAGCTTACAGGGGGCGGAAGACACCCAGTAC.

As concerns this clone: Genes here carry mouse names. The CDR3 end is not reached by the read, which stops 1 residue before it; the germline J gene fills it in. V and J are TRBV1 and TRBJ2-3; D uncertain. Germline V gene data show CDR1 as NSQYPW and CDR2 as LRSPGD (reference sequence). The CDR3 has 15 residues. V was trimmed by 1 base and J by 0 bases, leaving 8 bases between them. The CDR3 sequence: CTCSAALTSAETLYF. The sequenced part of the CDR3 DNA is TGCACCTGCAGTGCAGCCCTGACTAGTGCAGAAACGCTGTAT.

This clone has just a few counts. The germline and genes are mouse ones. The CDR3 is cut off 1 residue early in the read; its end comes from the germline J gene. The genes are TRBV23 and TRBJ2-5. The CDR3 sequence is 14 residues long. Germline V gives CDR1 KGHTA, CDR2 FQNQQP. CDR3 bases read: TGCTCCAGCAGTCAAGGGGGTCGCCAAGACACCCAGTAC. This translates into CSSSQGGRQDTQY. The whole CDR3 region reads CSSSQGGRQDTQYF.

This clone was picked up one time. Gene names follow the mouse nomenclature. The CDR3 end lies 1 residue beyond the end of the read and is filled in from the germline J gene. The chain uses TRBV16 and TRBJ2-5; 10 positions match TRBD2. V was pared by 5 bases and J by 2 bases, with 7 bases of the junction left unmatched. Germline V gene data show CDR1 as SGHSA and CDR2 as FRNQAP. This CDR3 region has 16 residues. CDR3 in amino acids: CASSPAWGGRQDTQYF. The DNA read from the CDR3 is TGTGCAAGCAGCCCCGCCTGGGGGGGCCGCCAAGACACCCAGTAC.

By its share, this clone is medium-sized. Germline and genes here are mouse. The DNA ends 1 residue before the CDR3 does, and the rest of the CDR3 is filled in from the germline J gene. The chain uses TRBV26 and TRBJ1-2; 9 bases align to TRBD1. Germline values: CDR1 KGHPV, CDR2 FQNQEV (reference sequence). Trimming took 7 bases from V and 1 from J; bases not matched to a gene: 4. CDR3 length equals 14 residues. The DNA read from the CDR3 is TGTGCCAGCACTCCGGGACAGGGAAACTCCGACTACACC. It translates to CASTPGQGNSDYT. The whole CDR3 region reads CASTPGQGNSDYTF.

Concerning this clone itself: Gene names follow the mouse nomenclature. The sequenced fragment ends 1 residue before the CDR3 boundary, so the rest is inferred from the germline J gene. V gene TRBV3 combines with J gene TRBJ2-4; D is possibly TRBD2 (6 bases). V lost 5 bases and J lost 0, with 12 bases in between. CDR3 size: 15 residues. CDR1 is SNHLY and CDR2 is FYNGKV in the germline V gene (reference sequence). This chain's CDR3 is CASSPGLSSQNTLYF. CDR3 bases read: TGTGCCAGCAGCCCCGGACTGTCTAGTCAAAACACCTTGTAC.

With regard to this clone: Germline and genes here are mouse. The missing CDR3 end, 1 residue past where the read stops, is filled in from the germline J gene. This sequence joins TRBV12-2 and TRBJ1-3; 10 bases are shared with TRBD1. J gave up 0 bases and V 2 bases, and 6 bases lay outside the gene matches. Germline CDR1 SGHLS, CDR2 HYDKME. This CDR3 has 17 amino acids. The CDR3 bases that were read are TGTGCCAGCTCTCCCATTCGGGACAGGGGTTCTGGAAATACGCTCTAT. Translating it yields CASSPIRDRGSGNTLY. The complete CDR3 sequence is CASSPIRDRGSGNTLYF.

As for this clone: Gene names follow the mouse nomenclature. Read sequence stops 1 residue before the CDR3 end, and the germline J gene provides the missing end. The chain has TRBV17 and TRBJ1-1, with TRBD1 matching 7 bases. The junction had 2 bases not matched to a gene; V was cut back by 3 bases and J by 1 base. CDR1 is MNHDT and CDR2 is YYDKIL in the germline V gene. This CDR3 region has 14 residues. The CDR3 loop is CASSRRGPNTEVFF. The CDR3 bases that were read are TGTGCTAGCAGTAGGAGGGGGCCGAACACAGAAGTCTTC.

Points on this clone: These gene names are mouse names. The read gets to within 1 residue of the CDR3 end, and the germline J gene fills in the rest. The J gene is TRBJ2-1, the V gene TRBV13-2; D is unclear. With 0 bases removed from V and 9 bases from J, the gap between germline ends came to 1 base. Germline V gene lookup returns CDR1 NNHNN and CDR2 SYGAGS (reference sequence). There are 10 residues in the CDR3. The CDR3 loop is CASGDVEQFF. The sequenced part of the CDR3 DNA is TGTGCCAGCGGTGATGTTGAGCAGTTC.

For this clone: Each gene name is a mouse one. The read ends 1 residue before the CDR3 terminus; that terminus is restored from the germline J gene. The chain links TRBV31 to TRBJ1-1, with D perhaps matching TRBD1 (6 bases). The CDR3 totals 14 residues. Germline lookup yields CDR1 GKSSPN and CDR2 SITVG. V shed 0 bases and J shed 3 bases, with 11 bases lying between them. The DNA read from the CDR3 is TGTGCCTGGAGTCTCACAGGGAGGGACACAGAAGTCTTC. Amino acid sequence: CAWSLTGRDTEVF. Given in full, the CDR3 is CAWSLTGRDTEVFF.